Shown below are 21 T cell receptor beta chains from a single sample sequenced in a study of shared clonotypes between healthy human individuals. TCRdb's copy holds only in-frame clones and misses some; the assay was immunoSEQ multiplex PCR. The data hold around 640,000 clones, with around 96% observed a single time. It was CD45RO-negative cells, positively selected for CCR7, that made up naive CD8 cells, with terminally differentiated effector memory CD45RA+ cells excluded. The sample taken for sequencing was naive CD8+ T cells sorted from blood. The receptors were sampled from a woman aged 25 to 39 in good health.

The genes are TRBV27 and TRBJ1-5; D might be TRBD1 (6 bases). V dropped 10 bases and J dropped 1 base, with 14 bases sitting between them. CDR3 length: 14 residues. Per the germline V gene, CDR1 is MNHEY and CDR2 is SMNVEV (reference sequence). DNA for the CDR3: TGTGCCATTCAAGGGGGGGCCAGCAATCAGCCCCAGCATTTT. Residues: CAIQGGASNQPQHF.

The rearrangement uses TRBV29-1 and TRBJ2-7, with no clear D. CDR3 length equals 12 residues. Trimming removed 0 bases from V and 4 bases from J, with 7 bases in between. Germline V lookup: CDR1 SQVTM, CDR2 ANQGSEA. The CDR3 DNA reads as TGCAGCGTTGAAGACTGGGGATACGAGCAGTACTTC. It specifies CSVEDWGYEQYF.

The V and J genes are TRBV15 and TRBJ2-1, with D unresolved. The germline gives CDR1 LNHNV, CDR2 YYDKDF (reference sequence). This CDR3 is built from 14 residues. The germline V and J ends were trimmed by 0 bases and 9 bases, with 12 bases remaining between them. The CDR3 coding sequence is TGTGCCACCAGCAGAGATTTGGCAGACGGTGAGCAGTTCTTC. It translates to CATSRDLADGEQFF.

This chain joins TRBV6-6 and TRBJ2-5; 11 nucleotides align to TRBD2. In germline, CDR1 is MNHNY, CDR2 SVGAGI (reference sequence). The CDR3 totals 15 residues. V was clipped by 2 bases and J by 3 bases; unmatched bases: 2. The CDR3 nucleotides are TGTGCCAGCAGTTACCTACTAGCGGGAGAAGAGACCCAGTACTTC. It specifies CASSYLLAGEETQYF.

Concerning this clone: Distinct nucleotide sequences in the sample also encode this CDR3. V usage is TRBV19 and J usage is TRBJ2-1; 9 nucleotides line up with TRBD2. The length of the CDR3 is 15 residues. The germline V gene has CDR1 LNHDA and CDR2 SQIVND (reference sequence). V was pared by 1 base and J by 6 bases, with 4 bases of the junction left unmatched. The CDR3 nucleotides read TGTGCCAGTAGTATAGGGACTAGCGAAGGCAATGAGCAGTTCTTC. This translates into CASSIGTSEGNEQFF.

The chain couples TRBV10-3 to TRBJ1-1, with a tentative D call TRBD1 (5 bases). The CDR3 totals 14 residues. The germline V and J ends were trimmed by 2 bases and 5 bases, with 12 bases remaining between them. In germline, CDR1 is ENHRY, CDR2 SYGVKD. CDR3 amino acids: CAISEAGLGTEAFF. DNA for the CDR3: TGTGCCATCAGTGAGGCAGGGTTGGGGACTGAAGCTTTCTTT.

V gene TRBV28 combines with J gene TRBJ2-3; D perhaps matches TRBD1 (5 bases). Germline V lookup: CDR1 MDHEN, CDR2 SYDVKM. The CDR3 extends over 15 amino acids. The ends were cut back, 2 bases at V and 2 bases at J, with 11 bases in the middle. CDR3 sequence: CASSLGAANTDTQYF. For the CDR3, the DNA is TGTGCCAGCAGTTTAGGGGCAGCAAACACAGATACGCAGTATTTT.

This clone was observed a single time. The chain recombines TRBV27 with TRBJ1-2, with a possible D match to TRBD1 (5 bases). V was trimmed by 3 bases and J by 8 bases, leaving 13 bases between them. The germline V gene encodes CDR1 MNHEY and CDR2 SMNVEV (reference sequence). The CDR3 loop spans 13 amino acids. The CDR3: CASSFGSGGGYTF. The CDR3 DNA reads as TGTGCCAGCAGTTTCGGGTCGGGGGGAGGCTACACCTTC.

The genes are TRBV19 and TRBJ2-7, with TRBD1 matching over 9 bases. The trim removed 3 bases at V and 5 bases at J, leaving 5 bases unmatched. The germline gives CDR1 LNHDA, CDR2 SQIVND (reference sequence). This CDR3 has 14 amino acids. For the CDR3, the DNA is TGTGCCAGTAGTATCCGAGACAGGGGGGACGAGCAGTACTTC. Its protein product is CASSIRDRGDEQYF.

The chain carries TRBV10-2 and TRBJ2-7; D is perhaps TRBD2 (5 bases). V was trimmed by 3 bases and J by 2 bases, leaving 17 bases between them. The CDR3 has 16 residues. The germline gives CDR1 WSHSY, CDR2 SAAADI. CDR3 in amino acids: CASSEEIGLTPYEQYF. The CDR3 region has the DNA TGCGCCAGCAGTGAAGAAATCGGACTGACGCCCTACGAGCAGTACTTC.

This clone has just one count. The V call is TRBV19, the J call TRBJ1-2; D is possibly TRBD1 (5 bases). The CDR3 runs to 16 residues. Trimming shortened V by 7 bases and J by 8 bases, and 26 bases separated the two germline ends. Germline V lookup: CDR1 LNHDA, CDR2 SQIVND (reference sequence). The CDR3 region is CASTPTDWDGSAGYTF. The CDR3 coding sequence is TGTGCCAGTACCCCTACGGATTGGGACGGAAGTGCCGGCTACACCTTC.

V gene TRBV2 combines with J gene TRBJ2-7; 8 bases are shared with TRBD2. Trimming cost V 8 bases and J 5 bases; bases outside gene matches: 17. The CDR3 length is 16 residues. The germline CDR1 and CDR2 sequences are SNHLY and FYNNEI. CDR3 region: CASYRSGSPPGDEQYF. The DNA of the CDR3 is TGTGCCAGCTACCGAAGCGGGAGCCCCCCCGGGGACGAGCAGTACTTC.

CDR3 in DNA: TGTGCCAGCAGTGGAGCGGGACTAGCGGGAGTATACGAGCAGTACTTC. Protein sequence: CASSGAGLAGVYEQYF. V gene TRBV2 combines with J gene TRBJ2-7; 14 nucleotides match TRBD2. The CDR3 runs 16 residues. V trimming: 4 bases; J trimming: 4 bases; junction bases outside the gene matches: 6. In germline, CDR1 is SNHLY, CDR2 FYNNEI.

The chain combines TRBV5-4 with TRBJ2-7; 7 bases agree with TRBD1. CDR3 length: 15 amino acids. The germline gives CDR1 SGHNT, CDR2 YYREEE (reference sequence). The V segment lost 4 bases and the J segment 0 bases; nucleotides outside the gene matches: 7. CDR3 DNA sequence: TGTGCCAGCAGCATAGGGGGCAGGGTCTCCTACGAGCAGTACTTC. It encodes CASSIGGRVSYEQYF.

As concerns this clone: The sample holds other DNA sequences that translate to the same CDR3. The chain uses TRBV30 and TRBJ1-1; D is possibly TRBD1 (5 bases). V was shortened by 0 bases and J by 1 base, with 6 bases between the two germline ends. The germline V gene has CDR1 GTSNPN and CDR2 SVGIG (reference sequence). This CDR3 spans 13 amino acids. In nucleotides, the CDR3 is TGTGCCTGGAGTGTGGGGGGGAACACTGAAGCTTTCTTT. Amino acids: CAWSVGGNTEAFF.

The rearrangement joins TRBV27 to TRBJ2-3; D not resolved. V was pared by 3 bases and J by 2 bases, with 6 bases between. The CDR3 is made up of 13 amino acids. Looked up from germline, CDR1 is MNHEY and CDR2 is SMNVEV (reference sequence). CDR3 region: CASSFGYTDTQYF. The CDR3 coding sequence is TGTGCCAGCAGTTTCGGCTACACAGATACGCAGTATTTT.

The chain couples TRBV9 to TRBJ2-1; the D gene is possibly TRBD2 (6 bases). This CDR3 contains 12 residues. Germline CDR1 is SGDLS and CDR2 is YYNGEE. V lost 6 bases and J 5 bases, leaving 9 bases between the germline ends. For the CDR3, the DNA is TGTGCCAGCACCGGGAGCCACAATGAGCAGTTCTTC. Encoded protein: CASTGSHNEQFF. Variable domain in full (rest from reference TRBV9 and TRBJ2-1): DSGVTQTPKHLITATGQRVTLRCSPRSGDLSVYWYQQSLDQGLQFLIQYYNGEERAKGNILERFSAQQFPDLHSELNLSSLELGDSALYFCASTGSHNEQFFGPGTRLTVL.

This clone was detected a few times. V usage is TRBV6-5 and J usage is TRBJ1-1, with D tentatively TRBD1 (5 bases). Germline V gene data show CDR1 as MNHEY and CDR2 as SVGAGI. The CDR3 extends over 13 amino acids. The V and J ends lost 0 bases and 6 bases respectively, with 8 bases between them. The CDR3 DNA follows: TGTGCCAGCAGTTACTCGATCAGGGCTGAAGCTTTCTTT. Translating gives CASSYSIRAEAFF.

Comment on this clone: The same CDR3 also results from other DNA sequences found in this sample. The chain combines TRBV27 with TRBJ2-2, with D perhaps matching TRBD2 (5 bases). CDR1 MNHEY and CDR2 SMNVEV come from the germline V gene (reference sequence). Trimming took off 6 bases at V and 2 bases at J, with 10 bases between the two ends. The CDR3 covers 14 residues. CDR3 in amino acids: CASSPGTNTGELFF. The CDR3 nucleotides read TGTGCCAGCAGCCCGGGAACTAACACCGGGGAGCTGTTTTTT.

The chain joins TRBV29-1 to TRBJ1-2; D is undetermined. V lost 6 bases and J lost 4, with 18 bases in between. The CDR3 contains 14 residues. Germline CDR1 and CDR2: SQVTM and ANQGSEA. The CDR3 region is CSVAFSGAGYGYTF. CDR3 DNA sequence: TGCAGCGTCGCCTTTTCGGGCGCAGGCTATGGCTACACCTTC.

This clone was observed a single time. The chain uses TRBV10-2 and TRBJ2-7, with a weak D call TRBD2 (6 bases). The CDR3 loop spans 17 amino acids. The ends were cut back, 3 bases at V and 4 bases at J, with 22 bases in the middle. Looked up from germline, CDR1 is WSHSY and CDR2 is SAAADI. The CDR3 region is CASSDQSGDGPYYEQYF. The CDR3 nucleotides read TGCGCCAGCAGTGACCAATCGGGGGACGGACCCTATTACGAGCAGTACTTC.